This TCR beta chain was documented in a study of cytomegalovirus exposure and HLA in healthy donors. Study-level information: One earlier analysis, a look at some 180 million T cells, found some 110 million unique TCR beta sequences.

Primers included in the PCR were 60 Vbeta and 13 Jbeta primers. The method was immunoSEQ multiplex PCR; TCRdb's version includes in-frame clones alone and lacks a portion of them. The sample contains 180,000 or so clones, 75% to 80% of which appear only once. Findings of the study overall: Accounts indicate the classifier identified cytomegalovirus status with strong specificity and sensitivity. Altogether, some 170 TCR beta chains were recorded as cytomegalovirus-associated.

Each of the donors was a healthy bone marrow donor. On this clone itself: The target antigen is unknown. At one boundary the junction diverges from the germline segment, which might be a read error. Other DNA sequences in the sample encode the same CDR3.

Looked up from germline, CDR1 is MGHRA and CDR2 is YSYEKL. The CDR3 extends over 16 amino acids. The chain has TRBV4-1 and TRBJ2-2; a possible D gene is TRBD2 (6 bases). The receptor was derived from a man aged 50-60 years in good health and CMV-seropositive. The specimen was PBMCs. CDR3 sequence reads: CASSQGFFGSTGELFF. CDR3 in DNA: TGCGCCAGCAGCCAAGGATTTTTCGGGAGCACCGGGGAGCTGTTTTTC.